One TCR beta chain is described in this entry. The record originates from a study of identical twins' blood T cells. Germline-derived CDR1 and CDR2 are SGHDT and YYEEEE. V lost 5 bases and J lost 0, with 17 bases in between. The CDR3 runs 16 residues. One entry per CDR3 protein, called by TCRdb with MiXCR from the 5' RACE reads. The sample holds roughly 340,000 distinct CDR3 sequences; around 30% are singletons and the top ten take 6.1%. The chain recombines TRBV5-6 with TRBJ1-1; no clear D. The receptor's source is a woman aged 18 to 55 in good health. The sample comprised PBMCs. The CDR3 reads CASRDLGGPMNTEAFF. The CDR3 DNA is TGTGCCAGCAGAGACTTGGGCGGACCGATGAACACTGAAGCTTTCTTT.